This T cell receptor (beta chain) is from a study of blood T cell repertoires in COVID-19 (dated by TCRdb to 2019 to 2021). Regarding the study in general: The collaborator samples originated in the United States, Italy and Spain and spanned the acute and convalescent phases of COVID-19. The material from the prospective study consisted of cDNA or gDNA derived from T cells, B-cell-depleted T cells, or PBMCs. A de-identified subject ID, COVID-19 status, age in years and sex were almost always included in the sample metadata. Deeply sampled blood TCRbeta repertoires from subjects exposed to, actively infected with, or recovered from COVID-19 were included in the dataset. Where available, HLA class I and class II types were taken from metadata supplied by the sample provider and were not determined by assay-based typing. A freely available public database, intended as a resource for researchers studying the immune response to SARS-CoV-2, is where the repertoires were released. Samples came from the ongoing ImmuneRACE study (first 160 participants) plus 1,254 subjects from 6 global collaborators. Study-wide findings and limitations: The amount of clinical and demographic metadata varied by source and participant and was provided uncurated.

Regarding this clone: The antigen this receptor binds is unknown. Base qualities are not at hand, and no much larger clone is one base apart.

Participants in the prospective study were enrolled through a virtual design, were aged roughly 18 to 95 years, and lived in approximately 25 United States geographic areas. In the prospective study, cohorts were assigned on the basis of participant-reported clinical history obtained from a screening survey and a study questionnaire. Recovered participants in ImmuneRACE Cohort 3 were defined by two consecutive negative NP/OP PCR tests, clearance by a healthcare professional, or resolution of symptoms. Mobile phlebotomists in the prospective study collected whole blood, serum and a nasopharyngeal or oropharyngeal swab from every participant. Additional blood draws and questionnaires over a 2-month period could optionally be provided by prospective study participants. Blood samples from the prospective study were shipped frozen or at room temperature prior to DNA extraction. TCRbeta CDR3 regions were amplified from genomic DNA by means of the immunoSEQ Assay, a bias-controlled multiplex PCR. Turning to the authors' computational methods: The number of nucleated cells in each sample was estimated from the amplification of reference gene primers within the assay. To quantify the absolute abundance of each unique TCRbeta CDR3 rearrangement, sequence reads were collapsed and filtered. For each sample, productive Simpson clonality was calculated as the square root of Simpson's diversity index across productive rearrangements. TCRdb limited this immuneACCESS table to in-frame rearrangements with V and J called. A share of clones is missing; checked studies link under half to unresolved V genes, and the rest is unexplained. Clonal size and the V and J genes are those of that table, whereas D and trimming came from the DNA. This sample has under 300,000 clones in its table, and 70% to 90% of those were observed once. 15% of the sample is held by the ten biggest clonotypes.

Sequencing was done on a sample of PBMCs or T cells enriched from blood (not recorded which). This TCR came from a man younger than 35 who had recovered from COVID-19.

CDR3 sequence: CASSHSIGVQETQYF. The bases are TGTGCCAGCAGCCACTCGATCGGTGTCCAAGAGACCCAGTACTTC. The rearranged chain carries TRBV14 and TRBJ2-5, with an unclear D gene assignment. The CDR3 runs 15 residues from the cysteine to the phenylalanine. Only CDR3 DNA remains: 45 bases, in frame from the first base. V drops 3 bases and J drops 1 base, leaving 12 bases in between. Via the germline V gene, CDR1 is SGHDN and CDR2 FVKESK.